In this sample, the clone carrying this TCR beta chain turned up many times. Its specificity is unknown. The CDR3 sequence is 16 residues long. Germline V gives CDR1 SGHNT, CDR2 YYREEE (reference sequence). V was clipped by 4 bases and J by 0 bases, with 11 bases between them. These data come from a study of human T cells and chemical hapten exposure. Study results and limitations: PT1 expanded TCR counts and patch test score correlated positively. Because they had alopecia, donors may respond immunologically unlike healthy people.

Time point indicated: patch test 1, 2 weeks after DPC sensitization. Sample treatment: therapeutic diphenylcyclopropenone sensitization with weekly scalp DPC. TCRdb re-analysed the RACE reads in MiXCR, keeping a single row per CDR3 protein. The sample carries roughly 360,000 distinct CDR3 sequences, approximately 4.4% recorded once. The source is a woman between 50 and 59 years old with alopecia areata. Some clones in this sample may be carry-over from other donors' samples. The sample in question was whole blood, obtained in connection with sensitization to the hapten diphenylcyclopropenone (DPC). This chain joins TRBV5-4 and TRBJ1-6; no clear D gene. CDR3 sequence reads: CASSRSSGSYNSPLHF. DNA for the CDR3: TGTGCCAGCAGCCGTTCATCGGGCTCCTATAATTCACCCCTCCACTTT.